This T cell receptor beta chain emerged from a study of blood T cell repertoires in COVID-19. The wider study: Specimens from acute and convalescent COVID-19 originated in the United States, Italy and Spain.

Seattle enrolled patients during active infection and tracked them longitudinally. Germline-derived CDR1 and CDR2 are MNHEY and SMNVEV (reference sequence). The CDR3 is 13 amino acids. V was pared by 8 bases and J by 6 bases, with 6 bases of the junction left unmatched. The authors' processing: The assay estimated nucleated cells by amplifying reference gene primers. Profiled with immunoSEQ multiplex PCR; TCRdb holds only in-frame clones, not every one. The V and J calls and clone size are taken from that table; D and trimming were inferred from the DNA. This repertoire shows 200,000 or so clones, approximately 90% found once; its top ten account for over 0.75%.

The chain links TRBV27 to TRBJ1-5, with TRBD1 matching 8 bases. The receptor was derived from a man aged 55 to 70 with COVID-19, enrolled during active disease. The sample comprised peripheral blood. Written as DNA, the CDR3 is TGTGCCAGCGCCCCGACAGGGGTTCAGCCCCAGCATTTT. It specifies CASAPTGVQPQHF.